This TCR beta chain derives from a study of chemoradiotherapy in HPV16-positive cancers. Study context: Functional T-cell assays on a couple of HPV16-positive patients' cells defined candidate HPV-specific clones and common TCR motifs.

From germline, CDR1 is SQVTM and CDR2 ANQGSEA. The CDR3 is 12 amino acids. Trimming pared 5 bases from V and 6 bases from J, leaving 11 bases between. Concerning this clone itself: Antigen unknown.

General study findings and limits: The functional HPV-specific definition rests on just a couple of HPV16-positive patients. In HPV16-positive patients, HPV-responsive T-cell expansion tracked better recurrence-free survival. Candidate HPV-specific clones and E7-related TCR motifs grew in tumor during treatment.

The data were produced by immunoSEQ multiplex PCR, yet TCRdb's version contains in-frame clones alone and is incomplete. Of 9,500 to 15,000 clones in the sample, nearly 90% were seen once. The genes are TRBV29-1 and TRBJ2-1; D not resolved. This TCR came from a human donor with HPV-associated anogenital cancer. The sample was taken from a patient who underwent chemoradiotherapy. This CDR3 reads CSVTDGFNEQFF. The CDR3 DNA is TGCAGCGTTACGGACGGTTTCAATGAGCAGTTCTTC.